This entry lists 9 T cell receptor beta chains sequenced from one sample in a study of shared clonotypes between healthy human individuals. The assay was immunoSEQ multiplex PCR, and TCRdb's table has in-frame clones only and misses some. Here the sample spans 2,500,000 or so clones, more than 90% being singletons. Sequencing input: naive CD4+ T cells sorted from blood. Subset of the sample: CD45RA+ positively selected. These receptor sequences come from a man aged 18 to 29 in good health.

The chain carries TRBV5-5 and TRBJ1-1; the D gene is possibly TRBD1 (6 bases). Trimming shortened V by 4 bases and J by 0 bases, and 10 bases separated the two germline ends. The V gene's germline CDR1 is SGHKS and CDR2 YYEKEE (reference sequence). The CDR3 covers 14 residues. CDR3 coding DNA: TGTGCCAGCAGCAAGGGACACATGAACACTGAAGCTTTCTTT. Residues: CASSKGHMNTEAFF.

The chain combines TRBV5-1 with TRBJ2-3; possibly TRBD1 or TRBD2 for D (5 bases each). V was cut by 6 bases and J by 1 base, with 9 bases left in between. The CDR3 consists of 13 residues. The V gene's germline CDR1 is SGHRS and CDR2 YFSETQ. CDR3 in amino acids: CASTQGGTDTQYF. The DNA of the CDR3 is TGCGCCAGCACGCAGGGAGGCACAGATACGCAGTATTTT.

The chain couples TRBV5-1 to TRBJ2-1, with 9 bases that match TRBD2. This CDR3 is 16 amino acids long. The junction had 10 bases not matched to a gene; V was cut back by 4 bases and J by 5 bases. Germline V gene lookup returns CDR1 SGHRS and CDR2 YFSETQ. The CDR3 nucleotides are TGCGCCAGCAGCATCCCCGGGACTAGCAGAAACAATGAGCAGTTCTTC. It encodes CASSIPGTSRNNEQFF.

With respect to this clone: Different DNA sequences within this sample yield the same CDR3. The CDR3 nucleotides are TGTGCCAGCAGTCCCGGGGACAGGGGCTATGGCTACACCTTC. Translation gives CASSPGDRGYGYTF. This sequence joins TRBV28 and TRBJ1-2; 10 bases are a match to TRBD1. Losses at the gene ends were 5 bases for V and 4 bases for J; bases not matched to a gene: 4. Germline lookup yields CDR1 MDHEN and CDR2 SYDVKM. This CDR3 spans 14 amino acids.

The rearrangement joins TRBV7-8 to TRBJ1-5; 9 bases are shared with TRBD1. Germline V lookup: CDR1 SGHVS, CDR2 FQNEAQ. The CDR3 spans 18 residues. Unmatched junction bases numbered 9, after V lost 3 bases and J lost 0 bases. Written as DNA, the CDR3 is TGTGCCAGCAGCTTCCTCGGACAGGGGAGGTATAGCAATCAGCCCCAGCATTTT. Amino acid sequence: CASSFLGQGRYSNQPQHF.

J is TRBJ1-1 and V is TRBV7-2; tentative D call: TRBD1 (5 bases). Germline V gives CDR1 SGHTA, CDR2 FQGNSA. Trimming shortened V by 6 bases and J by 5 bases, and 13 bases separated the two germline ends. This CDR3 has 13 amino acids. CDR3 sequence: CASRMQGKTEAFF. DNA for the CDR3: TGTGCCAGCAGAATGCAGGGTAAAACTGAAGCTTTCTTT.

The chain has TRBV11-3 and TRBJ1-1; 10 bases are shared with TRBD1. V dropped 5 bases and J dropped 1; count of bases not matched to a gene: 4. The CDR3 is 15 amino acids. The V gene's germline CDR1 is SGHNT and CDR2 YENEEA. The CDR3 region is CASSTTGGPNTEAFF. CDR3 nucleotide sequence: TGTGCCAGCAGCACGACAGGGGGCCCGAACACTGAAGCTTTCTTT.

V and J are TRBV10-1 and TRBJ2-7; D may be TRBD1 (6 bases). Germline CDR1 is WNHNN and CDR2 is SYGVQD (reference sequence). The V end lost 0 bases, the J end lost 8 bases, and 14 bases lay between the germline ends. This CDR3 has 14 amino acids. CDR3 region: CASSESGRGIQQYF. In DNA, the CDR3 is TGCGCCAGCAGTGAGTCCGGCAGGGGAATCCAGCAGTACTTC.

The gene calls are TRBV5-1 and TRBJ1-1; no definite D call. In germline, CDR1 is SGHRS, CDR2 YFSETQ. V shed 0 bases and J shed 7 bases, with 10 bases lying between them. This CDR3 is built from 13 residues. This chain's CDR3 is CASSLVGYSEAFF. Here the CDR3 DNA reads TGCGCCAGCAGCTTGGTTGGGTACAGTGAAGCTTTCTTT.